What follows are 10 T cell receptor beta chains derived from one specimen sequenced in a study of T cell responses to AZD1222 COVID-19 vaccine. TCRdb's table, derived via immunoSEQ multiplex PCR, lists solely in-frame clones and lacks some. The sample has 92,000 or so clones; roughly 90% are singletons. The material was peripheral blood, obtained 28 days after the second AZD1222 dose. The receptors derive from an adult who received the AZD1222 COVID-19 vaccine.

The rearrangement joins TRBV13 to TRBJ2-1; no clear D gene. Trimming removed 3 bases at V and 6 bases at J, with 12 bases between. Germline-derived CDR1 and CDR2 are PRHDT and FYEKMQ (reference sequence). This CDR3 is built from 14 residues. The CDR3 nucleotides are TGTGCCAGCAGCTTCGGTCTCCCTTCCAATGAGCAGTTCTTC. It codes for CASSFGLPSNEQFF.

V is TRBV7-9 and J is TRBJ1-3; D call uncertain. The germline CDR1 and CDR2 sequences are SEHNR and FQNEAQ (reference sequence). The CDR3 extends over 15 amino acids. V was cut by 4 bases and J by 2 bases, with 12 bases left in between. Written as DNA, the CDR3 is TGTGCCAGCAGCTCACCGCGCGACCCTGGAAACACCATATATTTT. It is translated as CASSSPRDPGNTIYF.

The chain carries TRBV5-1 and TRBJ2-7, with D perhaps being TRBD1 or TRBD2 (5 bases each). Germline-derived CDR1 and CDR2 are SGHRS and YFSETQ. The CDR3 is 15 amino acids. Trimming shortened V by 5 bases and J by 5 bases, and 20 bases separated the two germline ends. CDR3 bases: TGCGCCAGCAGGGTTGGGGGTGCCCAGGCCGACGAGCAGTACTTC. It translates to CASRVGGAQADEQYF.

In DNA form, the CDR3 reads TGTGCCAGCAGCCGGGACATCACCGGGGAGCTGTTTTTT. Translation gives CASSRDITGELFF. The chain has TRBV25-1 and TRBJ2-2, with a weak D call TRBD1 (6 bases). V dropped 6 bases and J dropped 4 bases, with 9 bases sitting between them. Germline assignment: CDR1 MGHDK and CDR2 SYGVNS. This CDR3 has 13 amino acids.

The chain uses TRBV9 and TRBJ1-1; TRBD1 is a possible D gene (6 bases). The CDR3 is 15 amino acids. Germline CDR1 and CDR2: SGDLS and YYNGEE. V lost 0 bases to trimming and J lost 6 bases, with 15 bases between them. In DNA, the CDR3 is TGTGCCAGCAGCGTAGCGGGAGGGGGTTTGGCTGAAGCTTTCTTT. Translating gives CASSVAGGGLAEAFF.

Only one count was recorded for this clone. This chain's CDR3 is CASSLHPSGGALLAKNIQYF. Written as DNA, the CDR3 is TGCGCCAGCAGCCTCCACCCTAGCGGGGGGGCTCTCCTAGCCAAAAACATTCAGTACTTC. The rearrangement links TRBV4-1 to TRBJ2-4; 12 bases agree with TRBD2. V was pared by 4 bases and J by 0 bases, with 13 bases of the junction left unmatched. Germline loops: CDR1 MGHRA, CDR2 YSYEKL. The CDR3 extends over 20 amino acids.

The chain uses TRBV5-4 and TRBJ2-7; D perhaps matches TRBD2 (5 bases). The V end was cut by 0 bases, the J end by 7 bases, with 11 bases between. This CDR3 contains 13 residues. Germline values: CDR1 SGHNT, CDR2 YYREEE (reference sequence). In DNA form, the CDR3 reads TGTGCCAGCAGCTTGGCGGAGGCGAGAGAGCAGTACTTC. Its translation: CASSLAEAREQYF. The full variable domain, rest sourced from reference TRBV5-4 and TRBJ2-7, is ETGVTQSPTHLIKTRGQQVTLRCSSQSGHNTVSWYQQALGQGPQFIFQYYREEENGRGNFPPRFSGLQFPNYSSELNVNALELDDSALYLCASSLAEAREQYFGPGTRLTVT.

The chain employs TRBV7-2 and TRBJ1-2, with D possibly matching TRBD1 (6 bases). Trimming stripped 1 base from V and 4 bases from J, with 13 bases between. This CDR3 is 15 amino acids long. Looked up from germline, CDR1 is SGHTA and CDR2 is FQGNSA. CDR3 in amino acids: CASSLDGDRIYGYTF. The CDR3 DNA is TGTGCCAGCAGCTTAGACGGCGACAGGATCTATGGCTACACCTTC.

The chain combines TRBV9 with TRBJ2-3; D gene unclear. The CDR3 has 13 amino acids. Trimming shortened V by 4 bases and J by 0 bases, and 6 bases separated the two germline ends. CDR1 SGDLS and CDR2 YYNGEE come from the germline V gene. The CDR3: CASSLDSTDTQYF. The CDR3 nucleotides read TGTGCCAGCAGCTTGGACAGCACAGATACGCAGTATTTT. Looking up the rest from reference TRBV9 and TRBJ2-3 gives the full variable domain: DSGVTQTPKHLITATGQRVTLRCSPRSGDLSVYWYQQSLDQGLQFLIQYYNGEERAKGNILERFSAQQFPDLHSELNLSSLELGDSALYFCASSLDSTDTQYFGPGTRLTVL.

The genes are TRBV18 and TRBJ2-1, with 9 bases that match TRBD1. Germline assignment: CDR1 KGHSH and CDR2 LQKENI. V gave up 2 bases and J gave up 8 bases; unmatched junction bases: 7. The CDR3 covers 15 residues. The CDR3 protein is CASSPSTDRGDEQFF. DNA of the CDR3: TGTGCCAGCTCACCATCCACGGACAGGGGTGATGAGCAGTTCTTC.